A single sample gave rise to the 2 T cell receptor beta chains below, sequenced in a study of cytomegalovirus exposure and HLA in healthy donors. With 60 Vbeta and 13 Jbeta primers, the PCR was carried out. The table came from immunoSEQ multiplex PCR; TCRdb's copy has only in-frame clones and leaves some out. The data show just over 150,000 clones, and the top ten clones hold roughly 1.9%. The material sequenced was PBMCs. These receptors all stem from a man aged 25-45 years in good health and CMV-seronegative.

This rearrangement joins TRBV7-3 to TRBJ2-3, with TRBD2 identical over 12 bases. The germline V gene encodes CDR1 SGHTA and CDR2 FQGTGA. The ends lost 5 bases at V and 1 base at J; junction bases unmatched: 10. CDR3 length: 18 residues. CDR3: CASSHLTSGSWGTDTQYF. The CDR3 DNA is TGTGCCAGCAGCCATTTGACTAGCGGGAGTTGGGGCACAGATACGCAGTATTTT.

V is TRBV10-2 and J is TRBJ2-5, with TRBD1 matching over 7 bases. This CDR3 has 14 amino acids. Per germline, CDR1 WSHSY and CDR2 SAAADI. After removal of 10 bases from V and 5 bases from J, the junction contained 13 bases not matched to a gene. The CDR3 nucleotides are TGCGCCACCGGATTTAACAGGGGAGCTGAGACCCAGTACTTC. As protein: CATGFNRGAETQYF.